This T cell receptor beta chain was identified during a study of shared clonotypes between healthy human individuals. In the study overall: Three plates each covered CD4 naive and memory; CD8 naive two, CD8 memory one.

Produced via immunoSEQ multiplex PCR; TCRdb's table is partial and in-frame only. The sample includes under 2,500,000 clones, about 94% seen only once; the top ten take 0.13%. The V end was cut by 3 bases, the J end by 3 bases, with 7 bases between. The CDR3 extends over 13 amino acids. Germline CDR1 reads SGHRS; CDR2 reads YFSETQ. About this clone: This sample also contains other DNA sequences that code for the same CDR3.

The V and J genes are TRBV5-1 and TRBJ2-1; D is unresolved. The receptor comes from a young man in good health. What was sequenced was naive CD4+ T cells sorted from blood. Indicated subset: CD45RA+ positively selected. CDR3 region: CASSSGLYNEQFF. CDR3 nucleotide sequence: TGCGCCAGCAGCTCCGGGCTCTACAATGAGCAGTTCTTC.